The entry below describes one T cell receptor (beta chain). Its recognized antigen is unknown. No much larger clone exists at a distance of one base, and base qualities are not known. Collaborating institutions collected whole blood in K2EDTA tubes following their own protocols. For TCRbeta analysis, collaborator samples were shipped as frozen whole blood, as isolated PBMCs, or as DNA extracted from either sample type. The data stem from a study of blood T cell repertoires in COVID-19 (dated by TCRdb to 2020 to 2022). For the study in its entirety: The collaborator samples originated in the United States, Italy and Spain and spanned the acute and convalescent phases of COVID-19. A de-identified subject ID, COVID-19 status, age in years and sex were almost always included in the sample metadata. The material from the prospective study consisted of cDNA or gDNA derived from T cells, B-cell-depleted T cells, or PBMCs. Samples came from the ongoing ImmuneRACE study (first 160 participants) plus 1,254 subjects from 6 global collaborators. HLA class I and class II types, where available, came from metadata supplied by the sample provider rather than from assay-based typing. The repertoires were made available in a free public database intended to serve as a resource for research on the immune response to SARS-CoV-2. The dataset comprised deeply sampled blood TCRbeta repertoires from subjects exposed to, actively infected with, or recovered from COVID-19.

The immunoSEQ Assay, a bias-controlled multiplex PCR, was used to amplify TCRbeta CDR3 regions from genomic DNA. Under the source paper's analysis protocol: Nucleated cell counts per sample were estimated from amplification of reference gene primers within the assay. Sequence reads were collapsed and filtered to measure the absolute abundance of every unique TCRbeta CDR3 rearrangement. For each sample, productive Simpson clonality was calculated by taking the square root of Simpson's diversity index across productive rearrangements. This immuneACCESS table, as held by TCRdb, lists in-frame sequences with V and J called but not all clones. Of the missing ones, under half trace to an unresolved V gene in checked studies; the others have no known cause. D and trimming were read from the DNA, whereas the V and J calls and clone size are those reported in that table. This sample gives about 58,000 clones in total; 75% to 90% of them show up just once. The ten most abundant clones make up 13% to 15% of the sample.

Overall results and qualifications from the work: The amount of clinical and demographic metadata varied by source and participant and was provided uncurated.

From the cysteine up to the phenylalanine, the CDR3 has a length of 12 residues. Only CDR3 DNA remains: 36 bases, in frame from the first base. CDR1 and CDR2, per the germline V gene, are SGHAT and FQNNGV. V gives up 2 bases and J gives up 6 bases, and the segment between their germline ends measures 8 bases. This TCR derives from a woman aged 55-75 years with active COVID-19. This receptor chain uses TRBV11-2 and TRBJ2-7; the D gene is unclear. The specimen was peripheral blood. Here is the DNA: TGTGCCAGCAGCTTAATCCTGGCCGAGCAGTACTTC. Translation gives CASSLILAEQYF. Where the CDR3 stops, the reference TRBV11-2 and TRBJ2-7 genes take over; the full variable domain is EAGVAQSPRYKIIEKRQSVAFWCNPISGHATLYWYQQILGQGPKLLIQFQNNGVVDDSQLPKDRFSAERLKGVDSTLKIQPAKLEDSAVYLCASSLILAEQYFGPGTRLTVT.